This TCR beta chain was sequenced for a study of cytomegalovirus exposure and HLA in healthy donors. Study in general: Drawn from HLA-typed donors, 65 million to 100 million unique TCRs were held in an early data release. Study-wide findings and caveats: Indistinguishability led to the exclusion of some V segments, TRBV6-2 and TRBV6-3 included.

Points on this clone: Its target is unknown.

Primers included in the PCR were 60 Vbeta and 13 Jbeta primers. Profiling relied on immunoSEQ multiplex PCR, and the TCRdb table lists in-frame clones only, not all of them. The sample gives around 38,000 clones, around three fifths of which show up once; 18% is in the top ten. The ends lost 0 bases at V and 7 bases at J; junction bases unmatched: 6. Germline assignment: CDR1 KGHSH and CDR2 LQKENI. This CDR3 comprises 15 residues. The sequenced material came from PBMCs. V gene TRBV18 combines with J gene TRBJ1-2; 9 bases match TRBD1. The TCR sequence derives from a man in his fifties in good health and CMV-seropositive. The CDR3 loop reads CASSPPTQGAGGYTF. For the CDR3, the DNA is TGTGCCAGCTCACCACCTACACAGGGGGCCGGTGGCTACACCTTC.